This TCR beta chain was obtained from a study of shared clonotypes between healthy human individuals. A remark on this clone: Its antigen remains unknown.

Repertoires were generated with immunoSEQ multiplex PCR, while TCRdb's copy carries only in-frame clones and drops some. The sample has 1,500,000 or so clones, 98% seen once. Study-wide findings and caveats: Though the depth was large, rarefaction showed that sorted-subset sequencing was incomplete. Researchers sampled blood only, noting tissue repertoires likely differ. The generation probabilities recorded for non-shared clonotypes fell below those of clonotypes shared by all four donors.

Germline assignment: CDR1 GTSNPN and CDR2 SVGIG (reference sequence). The CDR3 consists of 16 residues. V lost 4 bases, J lost 4 bases, and 20 bases lay in between. This receptor was obtained from a man younger than 45 in good health. The V and J genes are TRBV30 and TRBJ1-5; tentative D call: TRBD1 (6 bases). Sequencing was carried out using naive CD4+ T cells sorted from blood. The subset here: CD45RA+ positively selected. As DNA, the CDR3 is TGTGCCTGGACTAGGGGGGGGCCATCTGCGAATCAGCCCCAGCATTTT. Its translation is CAWTRGGPSANQPQHF.